This T cell receptor (beta chain) was observed in a study of OX40 agonist ivuxolimab in advanced cancers. Background on the study: Allowance was made for prior anti-PD-1, anti-PD-L1 or anti-CTLA-4 therapy, and roughly 39% had some.

This table comes from immunoSEQ multiplex PCR, and its TCRdb copy is limited to in-frame clones, with some not included. This table has roughly 9,900 clones, approximately 70% appearing once. CDR1 SEHNR and CDR2 FQNEAQ come from the germline V gene (reference sequence). V shed 2 bases, J shed 0 bases, and the junction held 4 bases outside the gene matches. The CDR3 is 16 amino acids. The TCR originated in an adult with an advanced solid tumor such as melanoma, head and neck, liver or kidney cancer. The chain links TRBV7-9 to TRBJ2-1; the match to TRBD1 covers 7 bases. This sample comprised CD4+ or CD8+ T cells sorted from blood, obtained in a trial of the OX40 agonist ivuxolimab. Here the CDR3 reads CASSLQGGGSYNEQFF. CDR3 nucleotides: TGTGCCAGCAGCTTACAAGGGGGCGGCTCCTACAATGAGCAGTTCTTC.